Included here is one T cell receptor (beta chain) sequence, with context. No cognate antigen has been identified for it. The sample holds no much larger clone one base away, and base qualities are not on file. Using the deep immunoSEQ assay, multiplex PCR amplified TCR CDR3 regions from genomic DNA. Extracted genomic DNA from each cell subset was spread evenly across all wells of several immunoSEQ 96-well plates, with each plate serving as a replicate. For sorted subsets, roughly 190 ng of genomic DNA, equivalent to around 30,000 T cell genomes, went into each replicate PCR. Purified libraries were measured with a Qubit 3.0 fluorometer, size-checked on a Bioanalyzer 2100, and measured again with the KAPA Library Quantification kit. A separate single-read 150-cycle Illumina NextSeq 550 flow cell was used to sequence each immunoSEQ 96-well plate. The published analysis was carried out like this. Because the immunoSEQ output included only junctional sequences and no quality scores, the filtering could not be the same as the filtering used for full-length reads. To assign V/J genes and CDR3, sequences were annotated against IMGT germline references using PyIR, a Python wrapper for IgBLAST v1.9. Reads were removed for weak V/J assignments (E-value above 1e-6), missing CDR3, stop codons, out-of-frame junctions, or ambiguous translated residues. V3J clonotypes were defined as sequences sharing an identical inferred V gene, J gene, and CDR3 amino acid sequence. Percentage overlap between repertoires was calculated by dividing the number of shared unique clonotypes by the size of the smaller repertoire. Repertoire richness was assessed with RTK rarefaction, the Chao1 estimator, and Recon v2.1 estimates of unobserved clonotypes. For all TCRbeta clonotypes obtained by the gDNA method from a few donors, generation probabilities were computed with OLGA. TCRdb mirrors the immuneACCESS table, restricted to in-frame sequences. Some clones are absent from its copies; in checked studies, under half trace to an unresolved V gene, and the reason for the others is unknown. The D gene and trimming were derived from the DNA, and the V and J assignments and clone size from that table. The sample table holds around 690,000 clones, of which roughly 87% were seen once. The ten largest clones take up about 34% of the sample.

Donors were healthy HIV-negative adults with no recently reported acute infections or vaccinations. Every donor was a Caucasian adult living in Nashville, Tennessee, USA. CD8 memory samples combined magnetically selected CD45RO+ cells with CCR7-negative CD45RA+ effector memory (TemRA) cells. After blood collection by leukapheresis, PBMCs were isolated using Ficoll-Histopaque density gradient centrifugation and then cryopreserved in the vapor phase of liquid nitrogen. Analytical flow cytometry was used to check the purity and quantity of each magnetically sorted T cell population. Genomic DNA was isolated from every sorted fraction and measured by UV absorbance on a Nanodrop 2000c. V has 1 base trimmed and J has 4 bases trimmed; junction bases matching no gene number 6. As encoded in the germline V gene, CDR1 is LGHNA while CDR2 is YSLEER. The CDR3 covers 15 residues, taking in both the cysteine and the phenylalanine. The retained sequence is limited to the CDR3, 45 bases, with the frame set at the first base.

These data come from a study of shared clonotypes between healthy human individuals (TCRdb year 2020). Looking at the study overall: The cohort included a few men and a couple of women between 18 and 49 years of age. For each donor, three plates each were used for CD4 naive and CD4 memory, two plates were used for CD8 naive, and one plate was used for CD8 memory. The study deeply sequenced blood TCR repertoires of five healthy adults to estimate repertoire size and the extent of clonotype sharing between individuals. Libraries were prepared and TCR repertoires were sequenced by different laboratories using diverse techniques, in order to increase sequencing depth and limit assay-specific biases. Each donor's leukapheresis produced roughly between about 0.9 and 9.5 billion PBMCs. General findings and caveats noted by the study authors: The small number of donors limited the genetic and exposure-history diversity represented. Rarefaction of sorted-subset datasets indicated incomplete sequencing despite the large sequencing depth. Larger estimated clonotype richness was generally found for naive subsets than for memory subsets. Compared with non-shared clonotypes, clonotypes shared by all four sorted-subset donors had higher generation probabilities. Sampling was limited to blood, and TCR repertoires in tissue likely differ from TCR repertoires in blood. Based on pairwise subsampling, the degree of clonotype sharing among donors was expected to be affected by sequencing depth. Sharing across a few donors was observed for around 5% of naive CD4, over 3% of naive CD8, 2% to 2.5% of memory CD4, and around 0.42% of memory CD8 clonotypes.

The chain is encoded by TRBV4-3 joined to TRBJ2-7; TRBD1 aligns with 8 central bases. This clonotype was sampled from a young man in good health. Some clones in this sample may be carry-over from other donors' samples. The specimen was memory CD8+ T cells from PBMCs. The cell subset or site tag for this specimen amounts to: CD45RO+ cells pooled with CCR7-negative TemRA cells. The bases are TGCGCCAGCAGCCAAGCAAGGACAGGGAGTTACGAGCAGTACTTC. This translates into CASSQARTGSYEQYF.